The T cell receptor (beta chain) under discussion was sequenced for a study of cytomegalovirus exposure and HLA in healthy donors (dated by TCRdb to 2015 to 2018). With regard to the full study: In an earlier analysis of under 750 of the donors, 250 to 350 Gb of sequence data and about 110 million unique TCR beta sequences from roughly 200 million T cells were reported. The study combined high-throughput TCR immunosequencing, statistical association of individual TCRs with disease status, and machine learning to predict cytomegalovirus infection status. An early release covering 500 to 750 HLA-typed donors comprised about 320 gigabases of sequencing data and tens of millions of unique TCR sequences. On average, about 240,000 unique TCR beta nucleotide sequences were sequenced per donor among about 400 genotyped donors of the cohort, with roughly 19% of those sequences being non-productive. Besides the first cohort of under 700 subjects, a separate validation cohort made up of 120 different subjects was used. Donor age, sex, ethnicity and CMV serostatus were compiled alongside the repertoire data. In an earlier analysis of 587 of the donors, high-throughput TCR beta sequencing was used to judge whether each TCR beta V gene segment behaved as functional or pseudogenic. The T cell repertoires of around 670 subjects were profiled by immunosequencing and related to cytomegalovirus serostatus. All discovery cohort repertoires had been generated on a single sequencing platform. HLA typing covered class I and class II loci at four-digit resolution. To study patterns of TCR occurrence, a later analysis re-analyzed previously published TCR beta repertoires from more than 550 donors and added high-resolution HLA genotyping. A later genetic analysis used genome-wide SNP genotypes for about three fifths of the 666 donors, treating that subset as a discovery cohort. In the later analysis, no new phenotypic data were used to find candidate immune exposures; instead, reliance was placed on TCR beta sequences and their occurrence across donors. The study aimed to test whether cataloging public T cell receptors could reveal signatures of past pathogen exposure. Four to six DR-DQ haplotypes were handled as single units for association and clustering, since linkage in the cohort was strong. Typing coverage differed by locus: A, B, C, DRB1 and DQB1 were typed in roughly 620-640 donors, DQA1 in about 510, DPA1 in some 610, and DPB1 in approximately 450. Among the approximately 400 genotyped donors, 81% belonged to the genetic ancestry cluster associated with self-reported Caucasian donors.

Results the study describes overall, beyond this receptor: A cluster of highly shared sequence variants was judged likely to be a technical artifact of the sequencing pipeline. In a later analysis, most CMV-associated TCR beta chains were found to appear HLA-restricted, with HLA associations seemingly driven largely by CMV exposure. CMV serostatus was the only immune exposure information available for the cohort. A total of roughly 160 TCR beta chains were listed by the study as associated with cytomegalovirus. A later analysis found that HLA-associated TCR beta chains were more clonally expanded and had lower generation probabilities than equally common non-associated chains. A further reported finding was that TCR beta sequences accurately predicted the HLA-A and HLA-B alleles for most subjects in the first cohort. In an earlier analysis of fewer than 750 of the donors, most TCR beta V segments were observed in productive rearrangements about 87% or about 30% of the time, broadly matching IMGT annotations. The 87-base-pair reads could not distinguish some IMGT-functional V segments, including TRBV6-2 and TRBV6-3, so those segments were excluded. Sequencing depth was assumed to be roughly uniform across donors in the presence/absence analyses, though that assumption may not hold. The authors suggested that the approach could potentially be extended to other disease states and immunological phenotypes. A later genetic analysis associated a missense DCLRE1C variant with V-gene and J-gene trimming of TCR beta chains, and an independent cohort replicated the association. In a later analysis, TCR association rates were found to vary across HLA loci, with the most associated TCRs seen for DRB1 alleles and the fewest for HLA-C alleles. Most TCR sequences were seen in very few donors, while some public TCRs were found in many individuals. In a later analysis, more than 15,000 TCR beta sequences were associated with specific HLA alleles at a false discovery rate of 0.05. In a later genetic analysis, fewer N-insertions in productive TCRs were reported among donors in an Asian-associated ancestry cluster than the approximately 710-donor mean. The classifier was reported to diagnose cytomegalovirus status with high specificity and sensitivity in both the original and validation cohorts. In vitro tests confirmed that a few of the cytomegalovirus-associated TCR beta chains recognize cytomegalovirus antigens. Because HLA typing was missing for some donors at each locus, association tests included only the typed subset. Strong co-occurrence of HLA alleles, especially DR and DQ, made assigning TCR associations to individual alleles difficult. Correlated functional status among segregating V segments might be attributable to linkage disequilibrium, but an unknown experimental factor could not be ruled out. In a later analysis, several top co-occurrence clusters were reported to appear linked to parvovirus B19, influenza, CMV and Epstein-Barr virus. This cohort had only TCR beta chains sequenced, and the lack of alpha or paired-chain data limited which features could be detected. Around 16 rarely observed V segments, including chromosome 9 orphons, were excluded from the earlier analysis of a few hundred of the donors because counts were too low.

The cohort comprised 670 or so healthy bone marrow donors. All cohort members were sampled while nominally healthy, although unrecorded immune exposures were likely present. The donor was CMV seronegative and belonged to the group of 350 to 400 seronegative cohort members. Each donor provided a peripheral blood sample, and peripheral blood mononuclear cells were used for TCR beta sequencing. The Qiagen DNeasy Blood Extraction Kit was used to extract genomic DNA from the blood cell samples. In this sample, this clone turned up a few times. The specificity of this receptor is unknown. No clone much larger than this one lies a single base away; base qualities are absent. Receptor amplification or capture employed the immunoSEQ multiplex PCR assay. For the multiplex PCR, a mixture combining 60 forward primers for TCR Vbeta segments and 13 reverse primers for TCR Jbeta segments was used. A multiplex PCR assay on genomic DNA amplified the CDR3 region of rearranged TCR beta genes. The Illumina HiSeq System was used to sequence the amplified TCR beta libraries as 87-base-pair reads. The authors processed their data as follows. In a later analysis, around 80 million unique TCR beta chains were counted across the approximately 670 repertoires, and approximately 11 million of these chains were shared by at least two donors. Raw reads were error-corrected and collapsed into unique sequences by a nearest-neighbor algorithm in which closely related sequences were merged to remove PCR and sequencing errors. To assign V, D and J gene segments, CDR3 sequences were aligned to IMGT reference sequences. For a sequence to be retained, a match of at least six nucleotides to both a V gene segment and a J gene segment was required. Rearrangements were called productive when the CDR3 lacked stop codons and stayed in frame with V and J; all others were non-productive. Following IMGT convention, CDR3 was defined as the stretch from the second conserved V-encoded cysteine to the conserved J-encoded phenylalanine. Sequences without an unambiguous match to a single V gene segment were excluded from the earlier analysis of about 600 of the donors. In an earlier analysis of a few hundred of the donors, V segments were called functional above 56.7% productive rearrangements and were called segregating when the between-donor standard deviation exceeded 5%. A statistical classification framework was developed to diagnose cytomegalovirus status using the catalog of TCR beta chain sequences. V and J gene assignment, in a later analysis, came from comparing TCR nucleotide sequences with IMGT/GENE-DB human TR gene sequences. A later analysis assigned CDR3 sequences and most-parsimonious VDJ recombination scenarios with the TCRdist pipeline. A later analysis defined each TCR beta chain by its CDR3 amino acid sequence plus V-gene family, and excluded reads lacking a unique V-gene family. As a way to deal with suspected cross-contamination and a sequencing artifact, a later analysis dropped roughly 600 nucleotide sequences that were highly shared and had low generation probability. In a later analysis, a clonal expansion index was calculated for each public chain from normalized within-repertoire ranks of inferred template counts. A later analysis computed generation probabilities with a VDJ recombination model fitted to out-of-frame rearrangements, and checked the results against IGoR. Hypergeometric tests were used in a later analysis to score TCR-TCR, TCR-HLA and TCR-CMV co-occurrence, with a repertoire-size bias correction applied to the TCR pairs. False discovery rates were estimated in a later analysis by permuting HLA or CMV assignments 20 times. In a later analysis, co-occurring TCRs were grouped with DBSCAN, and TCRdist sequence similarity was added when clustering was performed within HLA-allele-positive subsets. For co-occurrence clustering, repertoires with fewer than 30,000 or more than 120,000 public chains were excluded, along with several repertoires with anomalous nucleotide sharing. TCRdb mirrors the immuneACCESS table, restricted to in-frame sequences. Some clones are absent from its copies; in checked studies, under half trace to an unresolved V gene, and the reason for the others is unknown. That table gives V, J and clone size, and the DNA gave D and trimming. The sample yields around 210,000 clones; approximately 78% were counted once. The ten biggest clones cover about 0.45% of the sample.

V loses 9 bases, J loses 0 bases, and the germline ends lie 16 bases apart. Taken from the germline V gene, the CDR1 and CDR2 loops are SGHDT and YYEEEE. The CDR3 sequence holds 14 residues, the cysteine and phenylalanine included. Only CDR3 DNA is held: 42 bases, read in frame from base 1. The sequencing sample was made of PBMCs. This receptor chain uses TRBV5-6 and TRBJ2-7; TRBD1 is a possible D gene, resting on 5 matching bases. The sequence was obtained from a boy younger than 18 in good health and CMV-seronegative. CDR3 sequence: CATNPYRNSYEQYF. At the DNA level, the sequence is TGTGCCACCAACCCCTACAGGAACTCCTACGAGCAGTACTTC.